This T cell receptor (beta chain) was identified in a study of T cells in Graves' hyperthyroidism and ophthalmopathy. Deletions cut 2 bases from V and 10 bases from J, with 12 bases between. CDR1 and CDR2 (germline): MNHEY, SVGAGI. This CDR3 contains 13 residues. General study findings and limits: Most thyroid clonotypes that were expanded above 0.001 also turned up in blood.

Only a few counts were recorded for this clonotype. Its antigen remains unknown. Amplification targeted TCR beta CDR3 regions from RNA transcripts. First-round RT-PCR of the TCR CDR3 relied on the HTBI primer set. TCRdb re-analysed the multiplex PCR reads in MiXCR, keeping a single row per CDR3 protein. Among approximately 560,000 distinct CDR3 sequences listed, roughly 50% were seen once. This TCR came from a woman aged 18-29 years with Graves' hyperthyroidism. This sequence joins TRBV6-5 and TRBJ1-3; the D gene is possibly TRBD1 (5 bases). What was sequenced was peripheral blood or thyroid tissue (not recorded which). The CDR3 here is CASSYLQGVTIYF. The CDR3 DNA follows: TGTGCCAGCAGTTACCTCCAGGGAGTTACCATATATTTT.